This TCR beta chain was sequenced in a study of regulatory T cells in long-lasting Graves disease. Study observations and caveats: Less diverse TCR repertoires were seen in persistent Graves' patients than in newly diagnosed ones. There was favoring of TRBV28, TRBJ1-2 and TRBJ2-5 in persistent disease.

Through Arm-PCR of CDR3 regions and iRepertoire HTBI primers, TCR beta libraries were built. Each CDR3 protein is one row after TCRdb ran MiXCR on the multiplex PCR reads. This table has fewer than 650,000 distinct CDR3 sequences, 15% to 20% appearing once. Germline CDR1 reads DFQATT; CDR2 reads SNEGSKA (reference sequence). CDR3 length: 18 amino acids. The V gene lost 4 bases and the J gene lost 0 bases, with 19 bases spanning the gap. The time point denotes: newly diagnosed GD, antithyroid drugs for less than 3 months. From RNA extracted from PBMCs, the TCR library was made. Notes on this clonotype: Its antigen is not known.

Another study also made use of these data, one on T cells in Graves' hyperthyroidism and ophthalmopathy.

J is TRBJ1-6 and V is TRBV20-1, with a tentative D call TRBD1 (6 bases). This TCR came from a woman younger than 45 with Graves disease. The sequences come from peripheral blood mononuclear cells (PBMCs), collected at new diagnosis, from a patient treated with antithyroid drugs. CDR3 in amino acids: CSAKKDGGASSYNSPLHF. For the CDR3, the DNA is TGCAGTGCTAAAAAGGATGGGGGGGCGAGCTCCTATAATTCACCCCTCCACTTT.